The 11 T cell receptor beta chains in this list originate from one sample, sequenced in a study of early T cells in non-severe SARS-CoV-2 infection. TCRdb recomputed calls from the 5' RACE reads with MiXCR, one row per CDR3 protein. Of fewer than 85,000 distinct CDR3 sequences in the sample, 11% were seen once. This material consisted of whole blood, taken at baseline. The source of these receptors is an adult who was a healthcare worker with PCR-confirmed SARS-CoV-2 infection or an uninfected control (not recorded which).

The chain recombines TRBV9 with TRBJ2-3, with TRBD2 matching 9 bases. V shed 5 bases, J shed 3 bases, and the junction held 13 bases outside the gene matches. The CDR3 consists of 17 residues. The germline V gene has CDR1 SGDLS and CDR2 YYNGEE. This CDR3 is CASSPGSLAGLTDTQYF. CDR3 DNA: TGTGCCAGCAGTCCGGGAAGTCTAGCGGGGTTGACAGATACGCAGTATTTT.

This clonotype was recorded a few times. The chain links TRBV20-1 to TRBJ2-7; a possible D gene is TRBD1 (6 bases). Germline CDR1 and CDR2: DFQATT and SNEGSKA (reference sequence). V lost 0 bases and J 7 bases, leaving 13 bases between the germline ends. The length of the CDR3 is 13 residues. Here the CDR3 DNA reads TGCAGTGCTAGAGATGCAGGGGTTGAAGAGCAGTACTTC. Translation: CSARDAGVEEQYF.

This clonotype was counted a few times. CDR3 in amino acids: CASSLGKTYEQYF. CDR3 sequence (DNA): TGCGCCAGCAGCTTGGGCAAGACCTACGAGCAGTACTTC. The chain has TRBV5-1 and TRBJ2-7; D call uncertain. Between the trimmed V and J ends, which lost 0 bases and 2 bases, there was a span of 6 bases. CDR1 is SGHRS and CDR2 is YFSETQ in the germline V gene. This CDR3 is 13 amino acids long.

This clonotype was counted at least ten times. This chain connects TRBV19 to TRBJ1-5, with TRBD1 matching 7 bases. Germline V gene lookup returns CDR1 LNHDA and CDR2 SQIVND (reference sequence). Trimming at V came to 4 bases and at J to 6 bases, leaving 6 bases not matched to a gene. There are 14 residues in the CDR3. This chain's CDR3 is CASSTGGPGQPQHF. As DNA, the CDR3 is TGTGCCAGTAGTACAGGGGGGCCCGGTCAGCCCCAGCATTTT.

This clonotype was picked up many times. In nucleotides, the CDR3 is TGTGCCAGCACCGAAATAGCGGGGGGGCACACCGGGGAGCTGTTTTTT. Residues: CASTEIAGGHTGELFF. This rearrangement joins TRBV6-4 to TRBJ2-2, with 11 bases lining up with TRBD2. CDR1 is MRHNA and CDR2 is SNTAGT in the germline V gene. The V segment lost 7 bases and the J segment 3 bases; nucleotides outside the gene matches: 7. The CDR3 totals 16 residues.

This clonotype was seen repeatedly, ten times or more. The chain uses TRBV2 and TRBJ2-7; the D call may be TRBD1 or TRBD2 (7 bases each). This CDR3 comprises 14 residues. Trimming cost V 10 bases and J 2 bases, with 18 bases left between them. Germline CDR1 and CDR2: SNHLY and FYNNEI. CDR3 DNA sequence: TGTGCCACCCAGGGGGTAGCGGGTACCTACGAGCAGTACTTC. Translating it yields CATQGVAGTYEQYF.

This clonotype was picked up a small number of times. Here the CDR3 reads CASSETGTGAQPQHF. CDR3 coding DNA: TGTGCCAGCAGCGAAACCGGGACAGGGGCCCAGCCCCAGCATTTT. This sequence joins TRBV7-2 and TRBJ1-5; 10 bases agree with TRBD1. CDR3 length equals 15 residues. J was trimmed by 7 bases and V by 5 bases; bases with no gene match: 8. CDR1 is SGHTA, CDR2 FQGNSA, per germline.

This clonotype was recorded at least ten times. This rearrangement joins TRBV6-6 to TRBJ2-5, with D perhaps matching TRBD1 (6 bases). Trimming took off 7 bases at V and 4 bases at J, with 16 bases between the two ends. The CDR3 extends over 14 amino acids. Germline loops: CDR1 MNHNY, CDR2 SVGAGI (reference sequence). Here the CDR3 reads CASTILQGRETQYF. The CDR3 coding sequence is TGTGCCAGCACCATACTCCAGGGGAGAGAGACCCAGTACTTC.

The chain couples TRBV4-1 to TRBJ1-6; a weak D match, TRBD1 (5 bases). CDR3 length: 17 residues. Trimming left V 7 bases short and J 5 bases short, with 21 bases between. CDR1 is MGHRA and CDR2 is YSYEKL in the germline V gene. CDR3 region: CASTSRARGADNSPLHF. DNA of the CDR3: TGCGCCAGCACCTCAAGGGCGCGGGGCGCGGATAATTCACCCCTCCACTTT.

This clonotype was counted many times. The rearrangement links TRBV5-1 to TRBJ2-7; D is possibly TRBD2 (7 bases). V was clipped by 1 base and J by 7 bases, with 15 bases between them. Germline CDR1 reads SGHRS; CDR2 reads YFSETQ. This CDR3 has 14 residues. CDR3 in amino acids: CASSLYGGPREQYF. DNA of the CDR3: TGCGCCAGCAGCTTGTACGGGGGGCCGCGGGAGCAGTACTTC. The entire variable domain, with the rest obtained from reference TRBV5-1 and TRBJ2-7, is as follows: KAGVTQTPRYLIKTRGQQVTLSCSPISGHRSVSWYQQTPGQGLQFLFEYFSETQRNKGNFPGRFSGRQFSNSRSEMNVSTLELGDSALYLCASSLYGGPREQYFGPGTRLTVT.

In this sample, this clonotype turned up a few times. This chain connects TRBV14 to TRBJ2-2; D unresolved. CDR3 length equals 16 residues. In germline, CDR1 is SGHDN, CDR2 FVKESK. Trimming removed 1 base from V and 6 bases from J, with 15 bases in between. The CDR3 sequence is CASSQAVAWVAGELFF. In nucleotides, the CDR3 is TGTGCCAGCAGCCAAGCAGTGGCTTGGGTCGCCGGGGAGCTGTTTTTT.